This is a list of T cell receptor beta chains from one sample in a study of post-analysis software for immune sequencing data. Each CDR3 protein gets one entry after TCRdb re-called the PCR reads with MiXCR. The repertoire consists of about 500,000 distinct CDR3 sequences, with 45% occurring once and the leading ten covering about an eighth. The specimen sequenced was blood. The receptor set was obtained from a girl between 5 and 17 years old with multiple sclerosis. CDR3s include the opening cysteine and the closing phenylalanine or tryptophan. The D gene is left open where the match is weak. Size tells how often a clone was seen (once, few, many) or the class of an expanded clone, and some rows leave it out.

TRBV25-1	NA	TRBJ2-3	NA	CASSLGLEDTQYF	TGTGCCAGCAGCTTGGGATTGGAAGATACGCAGTATTTT
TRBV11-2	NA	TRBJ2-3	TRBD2	CASSRLAETTDTQYF	TGTGCCAGCAGCAGACTAGCGGAGACAACAGATACGCAGTATTTT
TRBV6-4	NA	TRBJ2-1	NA	CASSDRGGYNEQFF	TGTGCCAGCAGTGACAGGGGTGGCTACAATGAGCAGTTCTTC
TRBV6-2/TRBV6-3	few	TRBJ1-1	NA	CASSYPGYGHTEAFF	TGTGCCAGCAGTTACCCCGGCTATGGCCACACTGAAGCTTTCTTT
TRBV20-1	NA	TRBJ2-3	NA	CSAQTGSTSTDTQYF	TGCAGTGCGCAAACAGGGTCCACTAGCACAGATACGCAGTATTTT
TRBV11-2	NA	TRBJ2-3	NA	CASSRDFPSTDTQYF	TGTGCCAGCAGCCGGGATTTTCCTAGCACAGATACGCAGTATTTT
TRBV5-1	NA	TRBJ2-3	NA	CASSFRLVGGTDTQYF	TGCGCCAGCAGCTTCCGTCTGGTGGGAGGAACAGATACGCAGTATTTT
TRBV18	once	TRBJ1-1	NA	CASSPLFPGDTEAFF	TGTGCCAGCTCACCACTCTTCCCAGGGGACACTGAAGCTTTCTTT
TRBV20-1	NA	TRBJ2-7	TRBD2	CSASGWVAGGKSSYEQYF	TGCAGTGCCTCCGGTTGGGTAGCGGGAGGGAAAAGCTCCTACGAGCAGTACTTC
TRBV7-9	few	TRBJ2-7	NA	CASSLEGHYEQYF	TGTGCCAGCAGCTTAGAAGGACACTACGAGCAGTACTTC
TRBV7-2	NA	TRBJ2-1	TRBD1	CASSLVFGQGGTYNEQFF	TGTGCCAGCAGCTTAGTTTTCGGACAGGGGGGTACCTACAATGAGCAGTTCTTC
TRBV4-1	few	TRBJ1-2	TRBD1	CASSPKGAVDDNYGYTF	TGCGCCAGCAGCCCCAAGGGGGCGGTAGACGATAACTATGGCTACACCTTC
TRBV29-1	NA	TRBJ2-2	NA	CSVEARQGYTGELFF	TGCAGCGTTGAAGCCCGTCAGGGTTACACCGGGGAGCTGTTTTTT
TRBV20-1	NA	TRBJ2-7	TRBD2	CSAATRGAGDEQYF	TGCAGTGCCGCGACGCGGGGGGCGGGCGACGAGCAGTACTTC
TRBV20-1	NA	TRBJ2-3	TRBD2	CSASGLAGSTDTQYF	TGCAGTGCTAGCGGCCTAGCGGGCAGCACAGATACGCAGTATTTT
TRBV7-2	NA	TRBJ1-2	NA	CASSLARGQGGYTF	TGTGCCAGCAGCTTAGCGCGTGGTCAAGGCGGCTACACCTTC
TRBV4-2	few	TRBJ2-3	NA	CASSQEPGLVSYTQYF	TGTGCCAGCAGCCAAGAACCGGGACTGGTCTCGTATACGCAGTATTTT
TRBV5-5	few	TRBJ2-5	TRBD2	CASSDQRETRETQYF	TGTGCCAGCAGCGACCAGCGGGAGACGAGGGAGACCCAGTACTTC
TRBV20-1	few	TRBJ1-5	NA	CSASMGGWGQPQHF	TGCAGTGCTAGTATGGGAGGTTGGGGTCAGCCCCAGCATTTT
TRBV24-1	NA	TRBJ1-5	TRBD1	CATSESGQEGQPQHF	TGTGCCACCAGTGAATCGGGACAGGAAGGACAGCCCCAGCATTTT
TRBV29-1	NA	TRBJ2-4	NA	CSVEETSASRQYF	TGCAGCGTTGAAGAGACCTCCGCCAGCAGGCAGTACTTC
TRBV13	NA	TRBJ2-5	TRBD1	CASSPRTGVETQYF	TGTGCCAGCAGCCCCCGGACAGGGGTTGAGACCCAGTACTTC
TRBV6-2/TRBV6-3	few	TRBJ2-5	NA	CASMARLTTRETQYF	TGTGCCAGCATGGCTAGACTAACAACCAGGGAGACCCAGTACTTC
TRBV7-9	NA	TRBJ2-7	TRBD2	CASSSLSGRDSYEQYF	TGTGCCAGCAGCTCCCTGAGCGGGAGGGACTCCTACGAGCAGTACTTC
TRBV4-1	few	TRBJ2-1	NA	CASSQDPLNRVPYNEQFF	TGCGCCAGCAGCCAAGATCCCCTAAACAGGGTTCCCTACAATGAGCAGTTCTTC
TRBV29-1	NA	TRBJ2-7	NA	CSVVVTAHEQYF	TGCAGCGTTGTCGTAACGGCCCACGAGCAGTACTTC
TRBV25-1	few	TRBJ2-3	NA	CASSSGQYRGTDTQYF	TGTGCCAGCAGTTCGGGGCAATACCGAGGCACAGATACGCAGTATTTT
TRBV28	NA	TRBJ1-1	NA	CASRLPGVEETEAFF	TGTGCCAGCAGGCTGCCTGGGGTGGAGGAGACTGAAGCTTTCTTT
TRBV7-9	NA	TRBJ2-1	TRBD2	CAIQARAGGPSSEQFF	TGTGCCATCCAAGCAAGGGCGGGAGGGCCGAGCAGTGAGCAGTTCTTC
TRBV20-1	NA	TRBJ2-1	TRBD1	CSHPRTGGGEQFF	TGCAGCCATCCCAGGACAGGGGGGGGAGAGCAGTTCTTC